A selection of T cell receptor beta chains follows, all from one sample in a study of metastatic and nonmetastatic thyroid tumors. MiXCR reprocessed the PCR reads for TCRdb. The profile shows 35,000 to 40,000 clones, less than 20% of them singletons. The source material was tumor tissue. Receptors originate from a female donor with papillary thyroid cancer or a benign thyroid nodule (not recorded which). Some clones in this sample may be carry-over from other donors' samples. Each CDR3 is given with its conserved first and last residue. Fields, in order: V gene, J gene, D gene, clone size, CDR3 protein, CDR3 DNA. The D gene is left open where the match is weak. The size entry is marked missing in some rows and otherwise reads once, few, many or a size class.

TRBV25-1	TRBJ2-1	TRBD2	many	CAREAAGGTNEQFF	TGTGCCAGAGAGGCAGCGGGAGGGACCAATGAGCAGTTCTTC
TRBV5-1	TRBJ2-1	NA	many	CASSFERGNEQFF	TGCGCCAGCAGCTTTGAGAGGGGGAATGAGCAGTTCTTC
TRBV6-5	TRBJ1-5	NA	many	CASRPPTDREDGNQPQHF	TGTGCCAGCAGACCCCCGACCGACAGAGAGGATGGCAATCAGCCCCAGCATTTT
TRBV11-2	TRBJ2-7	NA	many	CASSLREIDYEQYF	TGTGCCAGCAGCTTAAGAGAAATAGACTACGAGCAGTACTTC
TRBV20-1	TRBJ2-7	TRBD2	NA	CSAIILSGISYEQYF	TGCAGTGCTATCATCCTTAGCGGGATCTCCTACGAGCAGTACTTC
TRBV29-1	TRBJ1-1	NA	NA	CSVRISHTEAFF	TGCAGCGTCCGCATTTCCCACACTGAAGCTTTCTTT
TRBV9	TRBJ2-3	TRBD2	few	CASSAQLAGGLDTQYF	TGTGCCAGCAGCGCACAACTGGCGGGAGGGTTAGATACGCAGTATTTT
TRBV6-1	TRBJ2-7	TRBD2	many	CASSPDSGRGYEQYF	TGTGCCAGCAGCCCGGATAGCGGGAGAGGGTACGAGCAGTACTTC
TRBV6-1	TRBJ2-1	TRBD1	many	CASSSRDRAYNEQFF	TGTGCCAGCAGTTCAAGGGACAGGGCCTACAATGAGCAGTTCTTC
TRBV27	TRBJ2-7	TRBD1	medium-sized	CASRGSTGGSYEQYF	TGTGCCAGCAGGGGATCGACAGGGGGGAGCTACGAGCAGTACTTC
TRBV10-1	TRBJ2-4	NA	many	CASSEYGNENIQYF	TGCGCCAGCAGTGAGTACGGGAACGAAAACATTCAGTACTTC
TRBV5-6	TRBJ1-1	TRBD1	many	CASSLDRANTEAFF	TGTGCCAGCAGCCTAGACAGGGCAAACACTGAAGCTTTCTTT
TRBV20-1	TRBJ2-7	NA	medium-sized	CSASWPTRLTYEQYF	TGCAGTGCTAGTTGGCCGACGCGACTTACCTACGAGCAGTACTTC
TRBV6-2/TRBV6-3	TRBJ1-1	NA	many	CASRDTGGLNTEAFF	TGTGCCAGCAGGGATACTGGAGGCTTGAACACTGAAGCTTTCTTT
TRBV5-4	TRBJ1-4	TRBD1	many	CASSLGTDEKLFF	TGTGCCAGCAGCCTGGGGACAGACGAAAAACTGTTTTTT
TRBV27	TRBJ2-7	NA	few	CAITPQGRSYEQYF	TGTGCCATTACGCCCCAGGGACGGAGCTACGAGCAGTACTTC
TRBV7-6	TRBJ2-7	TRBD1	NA	CASSLWDRGYEQYF	TGTGCCAGCAGCTTATGGGACAGGGGCTACGAGCAGTACTTC
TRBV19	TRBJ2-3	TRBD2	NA	CASSPLAGGQGNTDTQYF	TGTGCCAGTAGTCCACTAGCGGGAGGTCAGGGCAACACAGATACGCAGTACTTT
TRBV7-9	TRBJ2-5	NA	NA	CASRSSQGRDQETQYF	TGTGCCAGCAGATCCTCCCAGGGGCGGGATCAAGAGACCCAGTACTTC
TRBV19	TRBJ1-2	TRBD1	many	CASSIPTGSNYGYTF	TGTGCCAGTAGTATCCCGACAGGGAGTAACTATGGCTACACCTTC